This T cell receptor beta chain emerged from a study of shared clonotypes between healthy human individuals. Every contributor of samples was a Caucasian grown-up residing in Nashville, Tennessee. CDR3 size: 16 residues. Several immunoSEQ plates received, in even portions, the genomic DNA of each subset. It was on ten immunoSEQ deep assay plates that unsorted PBMC DNA was sequenced. Clones were sequenced by immunoSEQ multiplex PCR, and TCRdb holds only the in-frame ones, with some missing. The repertoire holds approximately 470,000 clones, with roughly 80% as singletons. The sequencing sample was made of PBMCs. The TCR sequence derives from a woman between 40 and 55 years old in good health. Some clones in this sample may be carry-over from other donors' samples. The chain recombines TRBV21-1 with TRBJ2-7; TRBD2, the table's D call, was not compared with the DNA. TRBV21-1 is a pseudogene. The CDR3 reads CASSQRGSGGPYEQYF. DNA for the CDR3: TGTGCCAGCAGCCAAAGGGGAAGCGGAGGGCCCTACGAGCAGTACTTC.